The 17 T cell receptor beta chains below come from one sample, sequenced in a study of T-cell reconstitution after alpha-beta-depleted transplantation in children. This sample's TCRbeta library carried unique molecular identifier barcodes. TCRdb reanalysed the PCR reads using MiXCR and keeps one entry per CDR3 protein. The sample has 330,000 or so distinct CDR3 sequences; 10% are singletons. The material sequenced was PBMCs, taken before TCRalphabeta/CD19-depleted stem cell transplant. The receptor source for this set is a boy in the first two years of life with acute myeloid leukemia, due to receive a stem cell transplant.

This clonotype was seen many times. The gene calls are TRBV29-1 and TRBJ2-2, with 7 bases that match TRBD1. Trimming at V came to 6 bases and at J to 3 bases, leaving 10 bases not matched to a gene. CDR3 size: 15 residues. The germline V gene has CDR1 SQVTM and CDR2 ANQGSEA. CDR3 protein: CSVDGGQLDTGELFF. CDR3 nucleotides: TGCAGCGTCGATGGGGGACAGCTGGACACCGGGGAGCTGTTTTTT.

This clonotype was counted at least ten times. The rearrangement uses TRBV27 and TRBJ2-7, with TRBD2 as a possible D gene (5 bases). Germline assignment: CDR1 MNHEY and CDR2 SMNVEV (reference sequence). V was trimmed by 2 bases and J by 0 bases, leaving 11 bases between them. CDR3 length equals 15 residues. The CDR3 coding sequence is TGTGCCAGCAGTTTAGGACGGGAAGTCTCCTACGAGCAGTACTTC. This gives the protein CASSLGREVSYEQYF.

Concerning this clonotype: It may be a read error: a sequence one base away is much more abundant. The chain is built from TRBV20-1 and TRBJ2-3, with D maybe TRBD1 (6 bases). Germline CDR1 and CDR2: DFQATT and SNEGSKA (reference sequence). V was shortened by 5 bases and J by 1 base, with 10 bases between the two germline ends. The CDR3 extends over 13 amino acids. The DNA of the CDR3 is TGCAGTGCTTCTTGGACAGGCACAGATACGCAGTATTTT. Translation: CSASWTGTDTQYF.

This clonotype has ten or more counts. The CDR3 DNA sequence: TGCAGCGTTTGGACCCCCCGAACCTACAATGAGCAGTTCTTC. This translates into CSVWTPRTYNEQFF. This rearrangement joins TRBV29-1 to TRBJ2-1; D uncertain. CDR3 size: 14 residues. Trimming removed 5 bases at V and 2 bases at J, with 13 bases between. Germline assignment: CDR1 SQVTM and CDR2 ANQGSEA.

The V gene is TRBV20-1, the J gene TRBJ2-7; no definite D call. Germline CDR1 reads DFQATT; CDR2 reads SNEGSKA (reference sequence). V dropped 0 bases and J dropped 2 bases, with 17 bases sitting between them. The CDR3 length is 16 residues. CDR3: CSARDQLVTSTYEQYF. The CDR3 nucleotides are TGCAGTGCTAGAGATCAGTTAGTCACTTCCACCTACGAGCAGTACTTC.

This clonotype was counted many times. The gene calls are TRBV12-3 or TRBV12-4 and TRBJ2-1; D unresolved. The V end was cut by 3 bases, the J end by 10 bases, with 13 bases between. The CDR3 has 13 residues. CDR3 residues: CASSLTSPGEQFF. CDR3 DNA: TGTGCCAGCAGTTTGACGTCCCCGGGCGAGCAGTTCTTC.

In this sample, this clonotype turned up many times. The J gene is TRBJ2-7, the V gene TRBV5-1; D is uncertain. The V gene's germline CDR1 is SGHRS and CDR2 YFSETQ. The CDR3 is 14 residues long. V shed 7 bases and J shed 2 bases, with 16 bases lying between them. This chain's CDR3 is CASLSTPGAYEQYF. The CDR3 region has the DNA TGCGCCAGCCTTTCTACACCGGGTGCCTACGAGCAGTACTTC.

The CDR3 nucleotides are TGTGCCAGCAGTTTAAAGGGGACAGGGTACAATGAGCAGTTCTTC. Residues: CASSLKGTGYNEQFF. The chain combines TRBV12-3 or TRBV12-4 with TRBJ2-1, with 9 nucleotides matching TRBD1. With 2 bases clipped from V and 4 bases from J, the junction kept 3 bases outside the gene matches. The CDR3 extends over 15 amino acids.

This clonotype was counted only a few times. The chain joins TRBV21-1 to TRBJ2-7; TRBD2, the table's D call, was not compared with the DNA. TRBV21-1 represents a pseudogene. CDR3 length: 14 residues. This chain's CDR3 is CASSKAGRRNEQYF. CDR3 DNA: TGTGCCAGCAGCAAGGCGGGAAGGAGGAACGAGCAGTACTTC.

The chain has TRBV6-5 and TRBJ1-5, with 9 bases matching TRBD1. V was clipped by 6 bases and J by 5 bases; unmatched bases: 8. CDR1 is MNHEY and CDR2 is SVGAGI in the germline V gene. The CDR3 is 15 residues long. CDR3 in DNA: TGTGCCAGCAGACCCGGGACAGGGTGGGATCAGCCCCAGCATTTT. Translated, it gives CASRPGTGWDQPQHF.

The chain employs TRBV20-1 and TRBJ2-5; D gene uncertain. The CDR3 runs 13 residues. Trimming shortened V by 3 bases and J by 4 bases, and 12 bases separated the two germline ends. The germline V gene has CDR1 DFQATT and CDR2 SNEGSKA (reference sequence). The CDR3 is CSASVAGRETQYF. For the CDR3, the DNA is TGCAGTGCTAGCGTAGCTGGCAGAGAGACCCAGTACTTC.

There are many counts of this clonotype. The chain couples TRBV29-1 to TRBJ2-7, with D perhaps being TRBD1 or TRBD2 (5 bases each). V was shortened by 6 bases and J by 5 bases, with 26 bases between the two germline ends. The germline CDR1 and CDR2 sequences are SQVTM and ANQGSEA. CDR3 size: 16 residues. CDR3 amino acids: CSVKWGPGPLKNEQYF. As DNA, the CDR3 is TGCAGCGTCAAATGGGGACCGGGACCGCTGAAGAACGAGCAGTACTTC.

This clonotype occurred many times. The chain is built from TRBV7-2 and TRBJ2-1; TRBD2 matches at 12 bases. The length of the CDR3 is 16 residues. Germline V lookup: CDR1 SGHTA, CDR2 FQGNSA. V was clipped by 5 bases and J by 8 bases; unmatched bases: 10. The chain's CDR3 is CASSTLAGGPADEQFF. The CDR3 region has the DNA TGTGCCAGCAGCACCCTAGCGGGGGGGCCGGCGGATGAGCAGTTCTTC.

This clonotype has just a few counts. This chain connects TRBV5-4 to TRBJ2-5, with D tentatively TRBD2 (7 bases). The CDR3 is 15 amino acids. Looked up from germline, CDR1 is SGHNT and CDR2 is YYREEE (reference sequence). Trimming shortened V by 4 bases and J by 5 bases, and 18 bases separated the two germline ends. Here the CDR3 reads CASSGRGGGQETQYF. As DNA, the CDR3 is TGTGCCAGCAGCGGAAGAGGGGGGGGCCAGGAGACCCAGTACTTC. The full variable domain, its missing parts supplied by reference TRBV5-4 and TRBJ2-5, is ETGVTQSPTHLIKTRGQQVTLRCSSQSGHNTVSWYQQALGQGPQFIFQYYREEENGRGNFPPRFSGLQFPNYSSELNVNALELDDSALYLCASSGRGGGQETQYFGPGTRLLVL.

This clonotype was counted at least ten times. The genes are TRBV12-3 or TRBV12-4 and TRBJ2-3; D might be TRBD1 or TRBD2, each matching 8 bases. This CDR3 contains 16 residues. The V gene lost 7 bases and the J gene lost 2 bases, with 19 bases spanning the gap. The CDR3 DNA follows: TGTGCCAGCACCAGGGGGCTAGCGGGCTTCACAGATACGCAGTATTTT. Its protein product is CASTRGLAGFTDTQYF.

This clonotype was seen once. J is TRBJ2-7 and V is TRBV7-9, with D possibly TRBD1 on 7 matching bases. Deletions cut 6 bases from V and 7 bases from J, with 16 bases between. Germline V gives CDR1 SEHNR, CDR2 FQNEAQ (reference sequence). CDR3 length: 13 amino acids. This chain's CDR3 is CASRPGDRAEQYV. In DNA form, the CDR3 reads TGTGCCAGCAGACCGGGGGACAGAGCGGAGCAGTACGTC.

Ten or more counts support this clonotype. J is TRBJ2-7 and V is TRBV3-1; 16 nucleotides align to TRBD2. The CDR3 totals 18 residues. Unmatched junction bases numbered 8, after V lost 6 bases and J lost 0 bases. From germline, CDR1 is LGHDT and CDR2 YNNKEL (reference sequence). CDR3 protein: CASRHPGTSGRASYEQYF. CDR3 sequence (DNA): TGTGCCAGCAGGCATCCCGGGACTAGCGGGAGGGCCTCCTACGAGCAGTACTTC.